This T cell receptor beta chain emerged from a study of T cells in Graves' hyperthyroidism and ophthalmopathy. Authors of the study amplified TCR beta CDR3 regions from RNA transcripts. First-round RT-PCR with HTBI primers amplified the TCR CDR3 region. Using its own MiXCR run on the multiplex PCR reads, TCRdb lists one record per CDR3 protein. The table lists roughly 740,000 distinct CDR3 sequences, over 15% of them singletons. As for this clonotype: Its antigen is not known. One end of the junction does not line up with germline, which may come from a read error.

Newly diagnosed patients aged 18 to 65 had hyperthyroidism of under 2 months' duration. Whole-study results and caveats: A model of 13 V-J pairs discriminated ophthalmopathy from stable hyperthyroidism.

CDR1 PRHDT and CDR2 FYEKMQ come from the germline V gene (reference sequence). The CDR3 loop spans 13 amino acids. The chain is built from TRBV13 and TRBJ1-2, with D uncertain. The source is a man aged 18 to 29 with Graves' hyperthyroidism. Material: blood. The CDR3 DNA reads TGTGCCACCAGCTTAGAACAGCACTATGGCTACACCTTC. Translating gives CATSLEQHYGYTF.